This TCR beta chain was recovered during a study of T cell responses to AZD1222 COVID-19 vaccine. Study-wide points: Regions left unmutated in variants are reportedly the target of nearly half of spike-specific TCRs. Increased Spike-specific TCR breadth and depth were observed after two AZD1222 doses. The study sampled repertoires only after the peak T cell response.

Germline V gene sequence: CDR1 MDHEN, CDR2 SYDVKM. This CDR3 comprises 14 residues. V lost 5 bases and J lost 7; bases outside the gene matches: 7. Notes on this clone: Its matching antigen is unknown.

Libraries were prepared by immunoSEQ multiplex PCR; TCRdb keeps only in-frame clonotypes and omits some of them. The data show more than 150,000 clones, with 70% to 90% seen just once and under 6.5% held by the top ten. The sequence came from an adult in good health. This specimen was peripheral blood, taken on day 0 of AZD1222 vaccination. J is TRBJ1-2 and V is TRBV28; TRBD1 matches 10 bases. The chain's CDR3 is CASSRDRGLGGYTF. In DNA, the CDR3 is TGTGCCAGCAGTAGAGACAGGGGGCTGGGTGGCTACACCTTC.